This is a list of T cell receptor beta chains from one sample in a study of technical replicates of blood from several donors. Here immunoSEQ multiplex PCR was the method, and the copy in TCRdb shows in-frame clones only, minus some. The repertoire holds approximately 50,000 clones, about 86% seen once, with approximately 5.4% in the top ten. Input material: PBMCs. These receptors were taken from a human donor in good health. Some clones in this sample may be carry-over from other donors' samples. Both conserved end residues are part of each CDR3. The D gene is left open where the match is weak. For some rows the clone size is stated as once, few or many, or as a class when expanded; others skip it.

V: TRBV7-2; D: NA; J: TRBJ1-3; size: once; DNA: TGTGCCAGCAGCTTACAGGGGCCCCTCAGAAACACCATATATTTT; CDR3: CASSLQGPLRNTIYF
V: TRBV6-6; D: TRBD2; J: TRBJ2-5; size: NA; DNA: TGTGCCAGCACGGGGGGGGCTCGAGAGACCCAGTACTTC; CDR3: CASTGGARETQYF
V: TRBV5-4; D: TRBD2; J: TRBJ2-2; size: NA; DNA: TGTGCCAGCAGGCCGGGGGGCACCGGGGAGCTGTTTTTT; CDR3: CASRPGGTGELFF
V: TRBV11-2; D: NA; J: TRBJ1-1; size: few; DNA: TGTGCCAGCAGCTTAGCCAGGAACACTGAAGCTTTCTTT; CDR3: CASSLARNTEAFF
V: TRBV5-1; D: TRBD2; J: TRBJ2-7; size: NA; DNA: TGCGCCAGCTGTTACAGCGGGGGGTTTGACGAGCAGTACTTC; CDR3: CASCYSGGFDEQYF
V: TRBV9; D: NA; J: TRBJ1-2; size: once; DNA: TGTGCCAGCAGCGTCCCAGGGTATGGCTACACCTTC; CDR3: CASSVPGYGYTF
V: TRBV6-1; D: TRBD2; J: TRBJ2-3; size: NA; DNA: TGTGCCAGCAGTGGCAGTATAGCGGGAGGTACAGATACGCAGTATTTT; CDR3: CASSGSIAGGTDTQYF
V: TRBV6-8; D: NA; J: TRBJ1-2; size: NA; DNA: TGTGCCAGAGGACAGTATGGCTACACCTTC; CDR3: CARGQYGYTF
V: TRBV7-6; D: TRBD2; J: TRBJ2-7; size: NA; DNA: TGTGCCAGCAGCGCAACTAGCGGGAGTGACGAGCAGTACTTC; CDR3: CASSATSGSDEQYF
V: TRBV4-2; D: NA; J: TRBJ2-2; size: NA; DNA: TGTGCCAGCAGCCAAGATGTCGGGGGCGGGGAGCTGTTTTTT; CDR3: CASSQDVGGGELFF
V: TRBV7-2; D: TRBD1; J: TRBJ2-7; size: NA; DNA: TGTGCCAGCAGCTTAGTGTCAGGGACAGTATACGAGCAGTACTTC; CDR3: CASSLVSGTVYEQYF
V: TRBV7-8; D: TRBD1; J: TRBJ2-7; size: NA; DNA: TGTGCCAGCAGCTCCCGGGACAGGGCCTACGAGCAGTACTTC; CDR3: CASSSRDRAYEQYF
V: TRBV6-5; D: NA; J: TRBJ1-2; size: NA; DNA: TGTGCCAGCAGTTACTCGATCCCCCTGTCGGATGGCTACACCTTC; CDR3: CASSYSIPLSDGYTF
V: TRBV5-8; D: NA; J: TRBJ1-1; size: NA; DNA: TGTGCCAGCAGCCGGGGGACGGTTACGAACACTGAAGCTTTCTTT; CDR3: CASSRGTVTNTEAFF
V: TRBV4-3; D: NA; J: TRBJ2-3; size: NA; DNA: TGCGCCAGCAGCCCGGAGTACGCCCCAATGGATACGCAGTATTTT; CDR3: CASSPEYAPMDTQYF
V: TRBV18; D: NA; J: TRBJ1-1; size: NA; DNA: TGTGCCAGCTCACCAAACTACTCTGGGACTGAAGCTTTCTTT; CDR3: CASSPNYSGTEAFF
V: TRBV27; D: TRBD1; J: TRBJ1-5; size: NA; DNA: TGTGCCAGCAGTTCTCCGACAGGGAGGCCTCCCCAGCATTTT; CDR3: CASSSPTGRPPQHF
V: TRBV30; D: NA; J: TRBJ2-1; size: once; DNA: TGTGCCGAGGGGGGCGGGAGATTTACGAATGAGCAGTTCTTC; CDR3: CAEGGGRFTNEQFF
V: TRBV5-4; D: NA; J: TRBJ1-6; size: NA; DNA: TGTGCCAGCAGATTCCGGGAGTATAATTCACCCCTCCACTTT; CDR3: CASRFREYNSPLHF
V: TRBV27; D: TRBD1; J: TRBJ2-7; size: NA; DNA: TGTGCCAGCAGTCCCCGGGACAGCCTCTACGAGCAGTACTTC; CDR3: CASSPRDSLYEQYF
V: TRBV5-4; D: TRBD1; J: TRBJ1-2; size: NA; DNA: TGTGCCAGCAGCCCCGGGACAGCTAATTACTATGGCTACACCTTC; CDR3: CASSPGTANYYGYTF
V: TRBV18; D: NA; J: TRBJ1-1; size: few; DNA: TGTGCCAGCTCACCAATAGCTTTGAACACTGAAGCTTTCTTT; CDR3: CASSPIALNTEAFF
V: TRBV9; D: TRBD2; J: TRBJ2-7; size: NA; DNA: TGTGCCAGGGTCCCCCCTCCGTCTTCGAAGATGGAGCGGGAGCACGTCGAGCAGTACTTC; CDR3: CARVPPPSSKMEREHVEQYF
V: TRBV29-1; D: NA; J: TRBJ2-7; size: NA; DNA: TGCAGCGCCGAAGCCTCTCCACGGGAGCAGTACTTC; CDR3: CSAEASPREQYF
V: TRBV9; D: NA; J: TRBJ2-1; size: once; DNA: TGTGCCAGCAGCGGCGAGAGCCTCTCCTACAATGAGCAGTTCTTC; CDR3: CASSGESLSYNEQFF
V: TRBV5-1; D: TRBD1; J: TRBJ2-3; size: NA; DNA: TGCGCCAGCAGCGTGGGGACAGGGGGCAGGGATACGCAGTATTTT; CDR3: CASSVGTGGRDTQYF
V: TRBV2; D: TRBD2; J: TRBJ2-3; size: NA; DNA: TGTGCCAGCAGTCCATTAGCGGGGGGGCCAGATACGCAGTATTTT; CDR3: CASSPLAGGPDTQYF
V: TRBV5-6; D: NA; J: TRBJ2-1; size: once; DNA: TGTGCCAGCAGCTTCTTTGTCAATGAGCAGTTCTTC; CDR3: CASSFFVNEQFF
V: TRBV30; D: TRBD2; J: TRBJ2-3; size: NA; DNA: TGTGCCTGGGGATCTAGCGGGAGAGGCTCAGATACGCAGTATTTT; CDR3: CAWGSSGRGSDTQYF
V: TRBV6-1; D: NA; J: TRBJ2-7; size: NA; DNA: TGTGCCAGCACGTTCTCCTACGAGCAGTACTTC; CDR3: CASTFSYEQYF
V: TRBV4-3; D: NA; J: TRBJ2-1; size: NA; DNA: TGCGCCAGCAGCCAAGATAGGGGTTTCTCCTACAATGAGCAGTTCTTC; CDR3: CASSQDRGFSYNEQFF
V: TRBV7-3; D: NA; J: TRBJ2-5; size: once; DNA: TGTGCCAGCAGCTTAGCGGGACCAGAGACCCAGTACTTC; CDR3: CASSLAGPETQYF
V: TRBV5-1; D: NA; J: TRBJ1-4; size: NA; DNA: TGCGCCAGCAGCTTGGGACAGTATAATGAAAAACTGTTTTTT; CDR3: CASSLGQYNEKLFF
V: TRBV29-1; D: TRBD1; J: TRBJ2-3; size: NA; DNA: TGCAGCGTTAAACAGGGGGCCGGCACAGATACGCAGTATTTT; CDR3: CSVKQGAGTDTQYF
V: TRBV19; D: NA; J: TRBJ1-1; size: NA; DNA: TGTGCCAGTAGTCGACGGGTTGGCACTGAAGCTTTCTTT; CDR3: CASSRRVGTEAFF
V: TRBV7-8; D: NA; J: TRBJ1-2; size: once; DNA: TGTGCCAGCAGCTCTCCCGGGGGAGGTTATGGCTACACCTTC; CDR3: CASSSPGGGYGYTF
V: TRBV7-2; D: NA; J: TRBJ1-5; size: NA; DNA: TGTGCCAGCAGCTTCGGGATAGCAAAGGGACCCCAGCATTTT; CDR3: CASSFGIAKGPQHF
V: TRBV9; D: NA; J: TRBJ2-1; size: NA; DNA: TGTGCCAGCAGTGATAGCGGACTTCGGTACAATGAGCAGTTCTTC; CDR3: CASSDSGLRYNEQFF
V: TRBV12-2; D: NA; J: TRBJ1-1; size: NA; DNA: TGTGCAAGTCGCTTAGCGCTGCCGACAGCCAACACTGAAGCTTTCTTT; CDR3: CASRLALPTANTEAFF
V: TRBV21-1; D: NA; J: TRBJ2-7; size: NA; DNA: TGTGCCAGCAGCATTGGGACAGGGTTCATCCACGAGCAGTACTTC; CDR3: CASSIGTGFIHEQYF
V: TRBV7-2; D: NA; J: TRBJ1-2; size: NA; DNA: TGTGCCAGCAGTAAACCCGGGGGAGGCCTCTATGGCTACACCTTC; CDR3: CASSKPGGGLYGYTF
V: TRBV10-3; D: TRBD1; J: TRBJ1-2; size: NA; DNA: TGTGCCATCAGTGAAGGACAGGGGGAAGGAGGCTACACCTTC; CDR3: CAISEGQGEGGYTF
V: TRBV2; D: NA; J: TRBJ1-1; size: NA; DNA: TGTGCCAGCAGTACGGTCGCTGAAGCTTTCTTT; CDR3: CASSTVAEAFF
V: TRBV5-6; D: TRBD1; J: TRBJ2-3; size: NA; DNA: TGTGCCAGCAGCTTGGATCAGGGGGCTGAAGATACGCAGTATTTT; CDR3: CASSLDQGAEDTQYF
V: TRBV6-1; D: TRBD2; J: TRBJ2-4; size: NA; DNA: TGTGCCAGCAGTGAAAGGCTAGCGGGGGAAAACATTCAGTACTTC; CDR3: CASSERLAGENIQYF
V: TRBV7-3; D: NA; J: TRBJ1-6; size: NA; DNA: TGTGCCAGCAGCCAACGGGGGGGCTCTCCATATAATTCACCCCTCCACTTT; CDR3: CASSQRGGSPYNSPLHF
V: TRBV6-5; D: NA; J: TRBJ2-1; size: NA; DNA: TGTGCCAGCACCTCGGTTTACAATGAGCAGTTCTTC; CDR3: CASTSVYNEQFF
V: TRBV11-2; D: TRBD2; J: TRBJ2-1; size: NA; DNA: TGTGCCAGCAGCTACACTAGCGGGGGGGCTGGGGAGCAGTTCTTC; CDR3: CASSYTSGGAGEQFF
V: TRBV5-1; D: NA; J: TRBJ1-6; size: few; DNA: TGCGCCAGTCCTAAGAGGGGGAGTTTTATCGACGATAATTCACCCCTCCACTTT; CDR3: CASPKRGSFIDDNSPLHF
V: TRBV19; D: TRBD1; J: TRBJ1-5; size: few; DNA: TGTGCCAGTAGTACTGGGACAGCACAGCCCCAGCATTTT; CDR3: CASSTGTAQPQHF
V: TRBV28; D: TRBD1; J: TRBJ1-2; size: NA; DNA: TGTGCCAGCACCCCTGGGGACAGAACGTATGGCTACACCTTC; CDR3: CASTPGDRTYGYTF
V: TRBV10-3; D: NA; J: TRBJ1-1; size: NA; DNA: TGTGCCATCAGCAGACAGGCGGAGAACACTGAAGCTTTCTTT; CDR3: CAISRQAENTEAFF
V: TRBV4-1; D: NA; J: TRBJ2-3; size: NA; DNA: TGCGCCAGCAGCCAAGATGGGAGACCGGGAGATACGCAGTATTTT; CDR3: CASSQDGRPGDTQYF
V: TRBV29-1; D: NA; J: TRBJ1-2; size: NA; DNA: TGCAGCGTTACAGGACAAGGAGCAAATGGCTACACCTTC; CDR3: CSVTGQGANGYTF
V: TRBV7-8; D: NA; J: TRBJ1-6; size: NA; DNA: TGTGCCAGCAGCTTAGCACCCTGGGTCCGGGGTGGCTCCTATAATTCACCCCTCCACTTT; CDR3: CASSLAPWVRGGSYNSPLHF
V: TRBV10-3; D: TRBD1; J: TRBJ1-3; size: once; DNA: TGTGCCACAGGTGGGGACAGGGGGCCTGGAAACACCATATATTTT; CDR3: CATGGDRGPGNTIYF
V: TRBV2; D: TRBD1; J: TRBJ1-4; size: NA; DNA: TGTGCCAGCAGCGTCCGGGACAGGGTCAGGTCGTCTAATGAAAAACTGTTTTTT; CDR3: CASSVRDRVRSSNEKLFF